Listed below are T cell receptor beta chains from one sample, sequenced in a study of human T cells and chemical hapten exposure. MiXCR was run by TCRdb on the RACE reads, yielding one entry per CDR3 protein. The sample consists of roughly 160,000 distinct CDR3 sequences, 14% of them appearing once. The sample in question was whole blood, obtained in connection with sensitization to the hapten diphenylcyclopropenone (DPC). All receptors come from a woman in her thirties with alopecia areata. Some clones in this sample may be carry-over from other donors' samples. CDR3s include the opening cysteine and the closing phenylalanine or tryptophan. The order of the fields is V gene, clone size, D gene, J gene, CDR3 protein, CDR3 DNA. A D gene is named only where the DNA matches it firmly. Clone size is given for some rows only: seen once, a few or many times, or a class if the clone is expanded.

V: TRBV20-1; size: few; D: TRBD2; J: TRBJ2-7; CDR3: CSAKSLTREAGARYEQYF; DNA: TGCAGTGCTAAGAGCCTGACCCGTGAAGCGGGGGCACGGTACGAGCAGTACTTC
V: TRBV5-1; size: -; D: TRBD2; J: TRBJ2-3; CDR3: CASSAARGGQSDSTDTQYF; DNA: TGCGCCAGCAGCGCGGCGCGGGGGGGGCAAAGTGATAGCACAGATACGCAGTATTTT
V: TRBV29-1; size: few; D: -; J: TRBJ2-7; CDR3: CSVAPSTGLTEQYF; DNA: TGCAGCGTTGCCCCATCGACAGGACTAACCGAGCAGTACTTC
V: TRBV28; size: -; D: -; J: TRBJ2-7; CDR3: CASRRNGGDSYEQYF; DNA: TGTGCCAGCAGGCGAAACGGGGGAGACTCCTACGAGCAGTACTTC
V: TRBV20-1; size: -; D: TRBD2; J: TRBJ2-3; CDR3: CSAPGGGANTQYF; DNA: TGCAGTGCCCCAGGCGGGGGGGCAAATACGCAGTATTTT
V: TRBV6-6; size: once; D: -; J: TRBJ1-5; CDR3: CASSSPENQPQHF; DNA: TGTGCCAGCAGTAGTCCGGAAAATCAGCCCCAGCATTTT
V: TRBV20-1; size: few; D: -; J: TRBJ2-1; CDR3: CSARELVGLVQFF; DNA: TGCAGTGCTAGAGAATTAGTAGGGTTAGTGCAGTTCTTC
V: TRBV12-3/TRBV12-4; size: few; D: -; J: TRBJ1-5; CDR3: CASSLAGRFSQPQHF; DNA: TGTGCCAGCAGTTTAGCGGGGCGGTTTTCCCAGCCCCAGCATTTT
V: TRBV18; size: -; D: TRBD1; J: TRBJ1-6; CDR3: CASSPRTGEDSPLHF; DNA: TGTGCCAGCTCACCAAGGACAGGGGAGGATTCACCCCTCCACTTT
V: TRBV11-3; size: -; D: -; J: TRBJ1-1; CDR3: CASSLDGPLRPEAFF; DNA: TGTGCCAGCAGCTTAGATGGGCCCCTGAGACCTGAAGCTTTCTTT
V: TRBV3-1; size: few; D: -; J: TRBJ2-3; CDR3: CASSQSVASDTQYF; DNA: TGTGCCAGCAGCCAGTCGGTCGCGTCGGATACGCAGTATTTT
V: TRBV10-3; size: -; D: TRBD2; J: TRBJ2-3; CDR3: CAIRPGLAGGQSTDTQYF; DNA: TGTGCCATCAGGCCGGGACTAGCGGGGGGGCAAAGCACAGATACGCAGTATTTT
V: TRBV6-2/TRBV6-3; size: few; D: -; J: TRBJ2-3; CDR3: CASSWGLLTDTQYF; DNA: TGTGCCAGCAGTTGGGGACTTCTCACAGATACGCAGTATTTT
V: TRBV19; size: few; D: -; J: TRBJ2-2; CDR3: CASQGGANTGELFF; DNA: TGTGCCAGCCAGGGTGGGGCGAACACCGGGGAGCTGTTTTTT
V: TRBV7-3; size: many; D: -; J: TRBJ2-1; CDR3: CASSLLAGLSNEQFF; DNA: TGTGCCAGCAGCTTACTGGCGGGTCTATCCAATGAGCAGTTCTTC
V: TRBV18; size: many; D: TRBD1; J: TRBJ1-1; CDR3: CASSPGGTGGTEAFF; DNA: TGTGCCAGCTCACCAGGTGGGACAGGGGGAACTGAAGCTTTCTTT
V: TRBV7-6; size: few; D: -; J: TRBJ2-1; CDR3: CASSLGQSLDNEQFF; DNA: TGTGCCAGCAGCTTAGGTCAGAGCCTAGACAATGAGCAGTTCTTC
V: TRBV7-7; size: few; D: TRBD2; J: TRBJ2-1; CDR3: CASSLGAGGTEQFF; DNA: TGTGCTAGCAGCTTGGGAGCGGGAGGGACCGAGCAGTTCTTC
V: TRBV5-1; size: many; D: TRBD1; J: TRBJ1-1; CDR3: CASSPQGPSRDTEAFF; DNA: TGCGCCAGCAGTCCACAGGGGCCCAGTCGGGACACTGAAGCTTTCTTT
V: TRBV7-9; size: many; D: -; J: TRBJ1-2; CDR3: CASSLRMTDSGYTF; DNA: TGTGCCAGCAGCTTACGAATGACAGACAGTGGCTACACCTTC
V: TRBV28; size: -; D: TRBD1; J: TRBJ2-7; CDR3: CASSPPRQGAVQYF; DNA: TGTGCCAGCAGTCCCCCCAGACAGGGCGCTGTGCAGTACTTC
V: TRBV5-1; size: -; D: TRBD2; J: TRBJ2-3; CDR3: CASSLASGSADTQYF; DNA: TGCGCCAGCAGCTTGGCTAGCGGGAGCGCAGATACGCAGTATTTT
V: TRBV7-3; size: many; D: -; J: TRBJ2-6; CDR3: CASSRAGRFSGANVLTF; DNA: TGTGCCAGCAGCAGGGCGGGGCGATTCTCTGGGGCCAACGTCCTGACTTTC
V: TRBV29-1; size: many; D: -; J: TRBJ1-1; CDR3: CSVLIGRTNTEAFF; DNA: TGCAGCGTTTTGATCGGACGGACGAACACTGAAGCTTTCTTT